The 26 T cell receptor beta chains listed next were all sequenced from one sample in a study of T cell changes during pregnancy in multiple sclerosis. Only in-frame clones appear in the TCRdb table, and some are missing; sequencing was by immunoSEQ multiplex PCR. The table records 90,000 to 95,000 clones, 80% to 95% of them present only once. The sequenced sample was peripheral blood, obtained before pregnancy. Receptors were obtained from a female donor with multiple sclerosis, enrolled in a pregnancy study.

The chain has TRBV4-3 and TRBJ2-3; 8 nucleotides line up with TRBD1. Trimming at V came to 0 bases and at J to 4 bases, leaving 6 bases not matched to a gene. The germline V gene encodes CDR1 LGHNA and CDR2 YSLEER. The CDR3 consists of 16 residues. CDR3 protein: CASSQESQGGADTQYF. In DNA, the CDR3 is TGCGCCAGCAGCCAAGAGTCACAGGGGGGAGCAGATACGCAGTATTTT.

The CDR3: CAISESDRGGYTF. The CDR3 bases are TGTGCCATCAGTGAGTCGGACAGGGGTGGCTACACCTTC. This rearrangement joins TRBV10-3 to TRBJ1-2, with 9 bases identical to TRBD1. With V trimmed by 0 bases and J by 7 bases, 0 bases remained unmatched. Per germline, CDR1 ENHRY and CDR2 SYGVKD. CDR3 length: 13 amino acids.

The chain carries TRBV7-3 and TRBJ2-1; 10 nucleotides line up with TRBD2. Unmatched junction bases numbered 13, after V lost 2 bases and J lost 9 bases. The CDR3 length is 17 residues. CDR1 is SGHTA and CDR2 is FQGTGA in the germline V gene. The CDR3 DNA follows: TGTGCCAGCAGCTTAGGCCCAGGACTAGCGGCTTTGGCTGAGCAGTTCTTC. Translating gives CASSLGPGLAALAEQFF. Based on the CDR3 plus reference TRBV7-3 and TRBJ2-1, the full variable domain is GAGVSQTPSNKVTEKGKYVELRCDPISGHTALYWYRQSLGQGPEFLIYFQGTGAADDSGLPNDRFFAVRPEGSVSTLKIQRTERGDSAVYLCASSLGPGLAALAEQFFGPGTRLTVL.

This rearrangement joins TRBV12-5 to TRBJ2-2; 13 bases line up with TRBD2. The germline CDR1 and CDR2 sequences are LGHNT and FRNRAP. This CDR3 has 15 residues. J was trimmed by 3 bases and V by 8 bases; bases with no gene match: 3. DNA for the CDR3: TGTGCTAGTCGGACTAGCGGGGGACACACCGGGGAGCTGTTTTTT. Encoded protein: CASRTSGGHTGELFF.

The rearrangement uses TRBV10-2 and TRBJ1-1; 8 positions agree with TRBD1. The CDR3 sequence is 16 residues long. V lost 2 bases to trimming and J lost 4 bases; unmatched junction nucleotides: 9. CDR1 and CDR2 from the germline V gene are WSHSY and SAAADI. The CDR3 protein is CASSELVRTGGTEAFF. The CDR3 DNA sequence: TGCGCCAGCAGTGAGCTTGTGAGAACAGGGGGCACTGAAGCTTTCTTT.

CDR3 sequence reads: CASSLLAGADTQYF. CDR3 in DNA: TGCGCCAGCAGCTTACTAGCGGGGGCAGATACGCAGTATTTT. The chain uses TRBV5-1 and TRBJ2-3; TRBD2 aligns across 11 bases. The V segment lost 2 bases and the J segment 4 bases; nucleotides outside the gene matches: 0. The CDR3 length is 14 residues. Germline CDR1 reads SGHRS; CDR2 reads YFSETQ.

V gene TRBV4-1 combines with J gene TRBJ1-1; D might be TRBD1 (6 bases). The CDR3 runs to 16 residues. The germline gives CDR1 MGHRA, CDR2 YSYEKL. Deletions cut 3 bases from V and 4 bases from J, with 18 bases between. CDR3 DNA: TGCGCCAGCAGCCACCAGGGACACGGCGGTAGCACTGAAGCTTTCTTT. Translating it yields CASSHQGHGGSTEAFF.

V is TRBV19 and J is TRBJ2-1, with 8 bases that match TRBD2. Germline CDR1 is LNHDA and CDR2 is SQIVND (reference sequence). The CDR3 runs 16 residues. The J segment lost 8 bases and the V segment lost 3 bases, leaving 12 bases of the junction unmatched. The CDR3 DNA sequence: TGTGCCAGTAGTATCAGTAGCGGGGTGGGTATACATGAGCAGTTCTTC. It translates to CASSISSGVGIHEQFF.

V and J are TRBV29-1 and TRBJ2-1; perhaps TRBD2 as D (6 bases). The CDR3 has 14 residues. CDR1 is SQVTM, CDR2 ANQGSEA, per germline. V lost 4 bases and J lost 0, with 10 bases in between. CDR3 nucleotide sequence: TGCAGCGTTGGTCGGGGGTTCTCCTACAATGAGCAGTTCTTC. Its protein is CSVGRGFSYNEQFF.

The rearrangement joins TRBV5-1 to TRBJ2-5; 8 nucleotides align to TRBD2. The CDR3 loop spans 15 amino acids. Per the germline V gene, CDR1 is SGHRS and CDR2 is YFSETQ. Trimming removed 3 bases from V and 5 bases from J; junction bases left unmatched: 9. The CDR3 DNA sequence: TGCGCCAGCAGCTCCGGACTAGCCCCGGGTGAGACCCAGTACTTC. Translating it yields CASSSGLAPGETQYF. The full variable domain, in which reference TRBV5-1 and TRBJ2-5 provide the parts outside the CDR3, is KAGVTQTPRYLIKTRGQQVTLSCSPISGHRSVSWYQQTPGQGLQFLFEYFSETQRNKGNFPGRFSGRQFSNSRSEMNVSTLELGDSALYLCASSSGLAPGETQYFGPGTRLLVL.

This clone has just one count. This chain links TRBV4-2 with TRBJ2-7, with 15 bases aligning to TRBD2. The junction had 7 bases not matched to a gene; V was cut back by 1 base and J by 3 bases. The CDR3 length is 18 residues. Germline CDR1 reads LGHNA; CDR2 reads YNFKEQ. CDR3 residues: CASSQGRTSGGALYEQYF. Written as DNA, the CDR3 is TGTGCCAGCAGCCAAGGCCGGACTAGCGGGGGGGCCCTCTACGAGCAGTACTTC.

The chain employs TRBV7-9 and TRBJ1-2, with D possibly being TRBD1 (6 bases). This CDR3 is built from 13 residues. Germline CDR1 is SEHNR and CDR2 is FQNEAQ (reference sequence). V lost 11 bases, J lost 3 bases, and 16 bases lay in between. CDR3 nucleotide sequence: TGTGCCGGGGAGGGGGGGGCTGACTATGGCTACACCTTC. Its translation is CAGEGGADYGYTF. The whole variable domain, filled in from reference TRBV7-9 and TRBJ1-2, reads DTGVSQNPRHKITKRGQNVTFRCDPISEHNRLYWYRQTLGQGPEFLTYFQNEAQLEKSRLLSDRFSAERPKGSFSTLEIQRTEQGDSAMYLCAGEGGADYGYTFGSGTRLTVV.

The sample holds one count of this clone. J is TRBJ2-4 and V is TRBV11-1, with 11 bases lining up with TRBD2. The CDR3 totals 16 residues. The V gene end was trimmed by 5 bases and the J gene end by 2 bases; junction bases not matched to a gene: 5. Germline CDR1 SGHAT, CDR2 FQDESV (reference sequence). The DNA of the CDR3 is TGTGCCAGCAGCCCTAGCGGGAGGAGTACCAAAAACATTCAGTACTTC. Amino acid sequence: CASSPSGRSTKNIQYF.

This clone was recorded once. The same CDR3 also results from other DNA sequences found in this sample. The chain has TRBV5-4 and TRBJ1-2; 8 nucleotides match TRBD1. In germline, CDR1 is SGHNT, CDR2 YYREEE (reference sequence). V gave up 2 bases and J gave up 5 bases; unmatched junction bases: 8. CDR3 length equals 15 residues. CDR3 sequence (DNA): TGTGCCAGCAGCTTCCGACAGGGGACTTTTTATGGCTACACCTTC. It encodes CASSFRQGTFYGYTF.

The V gene is TRBV6-5, the J gene TRBJ2-7; 7 bases agree with TRBD1. V trimming: 6 bases; J trimming: 7 bases; junction bases outside the gene matches: 15. CDR3 length: 15 residues. CDR1 and CDR2 (germline): MNHEY, SVGAGI. In DNA, the CDR3 is TGTGCCAGCAGCCGTAAACCGACAGGGTTGGATGAGCAGTACTTC. Protein sequence: CASSRKPTGLDEQYF.

This chain connects TRBV11-3 to TRBJ2-1; D is ambiguous. The V gene's germline CDR1 is SGHNT and CDR2 YENEEA. This CDR3 is 17 amino acids long. V gave up 5 bases and J gave up 2 bases, with 19 bases separating them. The CDR3 reads CASSPKSGQWPYNEQFF. CDR3 coding DNA: TGTGCCAGCAGCCCCAAATCTGGCCAGTGGCCCTACAATGAGCAGTTCTTC.

The chain is built from TRBV7-8 and TRBJ2-2; a weak D match, TRBD2 (5 bases). The length of the CDR3 is 15 residues. CDR1 SGHVS and CDR2 FQNEAQ come from the germline V gene. V lost 3 bases to trimming and J lost 0 bases, with 8 bases between them. CDR3 in amino acids: CASSFLASNTGELFF. As DNA, the CDR3 is TGTGCCAGCAGCTTTCTAGCCTCGAACACCGGGGAGCTGTTTTTT.

This sequence joins TRBV6-5 and TRBJ2-7; 7 nucleotides line up with TRBD1. Germline V gene data show CDR1 as MNHEY and CDR2 as SVGAGI. V lost 6 bases to trimming and J lost 0 bases; unmatched junction nucleotides: 5. The CDR3 runs 14 residues. The CDR3 reads CASSTGDSSYEQYF. The CDR3 DNA reads as TGTGCCAGCAGCACAGGGGACAGCTCCTACGAGCAGTACTTC.

The J gene is TRBJ2-1, the V gene TRBV6-1; TRBD2 matches 10 bases. The CDR3 covers 15 residues. Germline CDR1 MNHNS, CDR2 SASEGT. The V and J ends lost 4 bases and 5 bases, in that order; junction bases with no gene match: 5. CDR3 sequence reads: CASSATSGTNNEQFF. The CDR3 coding sequence is TGTGCCAGCAGTGCCACTAGCGGGACGAACAATGAGCAGTTCTTC.

This chain uses TRBV5-1 with TRBJ1-1; 7 bases are a match to TRBD1. CDR3 length: 11 residues. The ends lost 7 bases at V and 4 bases at J; junction bases unmatched: 1. The germline CDR1 and CDR2 sequences are SGHRS and YFSETQ. The CDR3 DNA reads as TGCGCCAGCCAGGGGGGCACTGAAGCTTTCTTT. As protein: CASQGGTEAFF.

The genes are TRBV6-5 and TRBJ1-2; D remains ambiguous. Per the germline V gene, CDR1 is MNHEY and CDR2 is SVGAGI. This CDR3 is built from 15 residues. Trimming cost V 1 base and J 7 bases, with 16 bases left between them. The CDR3 protein is CASSYLLGSASGYTF. In DNA, the CDR3 is TGTGCCAGCAGTTACTTGCTAGGGAGCGCATCTGGCTACACCTTC.

CDR3 region: CASSLIPGGGSFDGNEQFF. The CDR3 DNA reads TGCGCCAGCAGCTTGATCCCCGGCGGAGGGAGCTTCGACGGCAATGAGCAGTTCTTC. The chain employs TRBV5-1 and TRBJ2-1; a weak D match, TRBD2 (6 bases). V lost 1 base and J 6 bases, leaving 26 bases between the germline ends. Germline lookup yields CDR1 SGHRS and CDR2 YFSETQ. This CDR3 spans 19 amino acids.

This chain connects TRBV7-2 to TRBJ1-1; no reliable D call. The CDR3 covers 12 residues. Germline-derived CDR1 and CDR2 are SGHTA and FQGNSA. Trimming removed 4 bases at V and 0 bases at J, with 3 bases between. This CDR3 reads CASSYMNTEAFF. The CDR3 DNA reads as TGTGCCAGCAGCTACATGAACACTGAAGCTTTCTTT. The full variable domain, in which reference TRBV7-2 and TRBJ1-1 provide the parts outside the CDR3, is GAGVSQSPSNKVTEKGKDVELRCDPISGHTALYWYRQSLGQGLEFLIYFQGNSAPDKSGLPSDRFSAERTGGSVSTLTIQRTQQEDSAVYLCASSYMNTEAFFGQGTRLTVV.

This chain uses TRBV7-8 with TRBJ2-1; D uncertain. This CDR3 contains 16 residues. Trimming stripped 1 base from V and 6 bases from J, with 16 bases between. Germline loops: CDR1 SGHVS, CDR2 FQNEAQ. The CDR3 spells CASSLVSQFPFNEQFF. The CDR3 DNA reads as TGTGCCAGCAGCTTAGTGTCCCAGTTCCCGTTCAATGAGCAGTTCTTC.

The chain is built from TRBV4-3 and TRBJ1-2, with D tentatively TRBD1 (6 bases). This CDR3 comprises 15 residues. CDR1 LGHNA and CDR2 YSLEER come from the germline V gene. The V gene lost 0 bases and the J gene lost 5 bases, with 13 bases spanning the gap. DNA for the CDR3: TGCGCCAGCAGCCAAGAAGGGGGTAGGGGTTATGGCTACACCTTC. The encoded protein is CASSQEGGRGYGYTF.

This rearrangement joins TRBV27 to TRBJ1-1; 7 bases agree with TRBD1. Trimming removed 3 bases from V and 0 bases from J; junction bases left unmatched: 1. Germline-derived CDR1 and CDR2 are MNHEY and SMNVEV (reference sequence). The CDR3 has 14 amino acids. The CDR3 here is CASSFTGVNTEAFF. CDR3 coding DNA: TGTGCCAGCAGTTTTACAGGGGTGAACACTGAAGCTTTCTTT.